This T cell receptor (beta chain) was sequenced during a study of T cells in tumors after PD-1 blockade. At the level of the study: During anti-PD-1 treatment, some patients continued daily vismodegib 150 mg.

TCRdb's copy holds only in-frame clones and misses some; the assay was immunoSEQ multiplex PCR. The profile shows 4,000 or so clones, roughly 70% of them singletons. This CDR3 has 16 amino acids. Trimming shortened V by 0 bases and J by 2 bases, and 14 bases separated the two germline ends. Germline values: CDR1 GTSNPN, CDR2 SVGIG (reference sequence). The TCR originated in a human donor with basal cell carcinoma. This chain links TRBV30 with TRBJ1-5; D is unclear. The sample was tumor tissue, taken before anti-PD-1 treatment. The CDR3 sequence is CAWSVRSGIGNQPQHF. The CDR3, as DNA: TGTGCCTGGAGTGTCCGTTCGGGGATAGGCAATCAGCCCCAGCATTTT.